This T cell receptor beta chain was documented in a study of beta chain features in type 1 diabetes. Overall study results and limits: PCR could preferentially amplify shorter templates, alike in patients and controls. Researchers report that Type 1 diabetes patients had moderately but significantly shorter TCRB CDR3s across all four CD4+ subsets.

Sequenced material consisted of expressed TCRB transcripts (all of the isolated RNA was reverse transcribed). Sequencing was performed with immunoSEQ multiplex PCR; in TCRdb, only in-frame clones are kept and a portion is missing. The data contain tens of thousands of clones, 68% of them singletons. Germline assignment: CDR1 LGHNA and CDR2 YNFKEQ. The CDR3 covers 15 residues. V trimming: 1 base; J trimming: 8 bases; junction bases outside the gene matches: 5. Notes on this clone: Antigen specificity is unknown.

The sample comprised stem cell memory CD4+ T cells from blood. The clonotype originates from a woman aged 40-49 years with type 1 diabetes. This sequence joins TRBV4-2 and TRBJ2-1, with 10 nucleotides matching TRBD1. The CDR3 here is CASSQGWDRGHEQFF. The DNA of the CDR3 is TGTGCCAGCAGCCAAGGGTGGGACAGGGGCCATGAGCAGTTCTTC.